This TCR beta chain derives from a study of cytomegalovirus exposure and HLA in healthy donors. Despite likely unrecorded immune exposures, the donors were nominally healthy at the time of sampling. Study outcomes and limitations: Several of the most significant clusters were apparently associated with common viral pathogens in a later analysis. Previously analyzed data showed that most TCR beta V segments were productive at a frequency of about 87% or about 30%.

PCR amplification relied on 60 Vbeta primers (plus 13 Jbeta primers). In the original processing: An analysis that came later counted tens of millions of unique TCR beta chains, approximately 12 million shared. The table came from immunoSEQ multiplex PCR; TCRdb's copy has only in-frame clones and leaves some out. That table furnishes V, J and clone size, whereas the DNA furnished D and trimming. The top ten hold around 4.5% of the sample, which has approximately 110,000 clones, about 70% seen once. This clone was counted once. Its cognate antigen is unknown. The V end was cut by 6 bases, the J end by 5 bases, with 10 bases between. The CDR3 is 12 amino acids. Germline CDR1 and CDR2: SNHLY and FYNNEI.

This sequence joins TRBV2 and TRBJ2-5, with D perhaps TRBD2 (7 bases). Sequenced material: PBMCs. This TCR was recovered from a woman in her forties in good health and CMV-seronegative. This CDR3 reads CASSGGRETQYF. The CDR3 nucleotides read TGTGCCAGCAGCGGGGGGCGCGAGACCCAGTACTTC.